This passage covers 16 T cell receptor beta chains from one sample sequenced in a study of T-cell reconstitution after alpha-beta-depleted transplantation in children. Using unique molecular identifiers, the investigators prepared the TCRbeta library. One entry per CDR3 protein, called by TCRdb with MiXCR from the PCR reads. The sample consists of approximately 510,000 distinct CDR3 sequences, 15% to 20% of them appearing once. The sequencing used PBMCs from the stem cell graft donor, collected from the stem cell graft. These receptors were taken from a human donor who donated a stem cell graft to a child with acute lymphoblastic leukemia.

The V gene is TRBV20-1, the J gene TRBJ1-5; no clear D gene. The V and J ends lost 0 bases and 6 bases respectively, with 15 bases between them. Germline V gene data show CDR1 as DFQATT and CDR2 as SNEGSKA (reference sequence). The CDR3 sequence is 15 residues long. The CDR3 here is CSARETKTPPQPQHF. Written as DNA, the CDR3 is TGCAGTGCTAGAGAGACTAAGACACCACCTCAGCCCCAGCATTTT.

This chain joins TRBV5-1 and TRBJ2-1; TRBD1 matches 9 bases. The V gene end was trimmed by 4 bases and the J gene end by 6 bases; junction bases not matched to a gene: 8. Germline values: CDR1 SGHRS, CDR2 YFSETQ. CDR3 size: 15 residues. The CDR3 spells CASSVTGTGINEQFF. CDR3 bases: TGCGCCAGCAGCGTGACGGGGACAGGGATCAATGAGCAGTTCTTC.

V is TRBV6-5 and J is TRBJ2-3; the match to TRBD1 covers 8 bases. CDR1 is MNHEY, CDR2 SVGAGI, per germline. V was pared by 2 bases and J by 2 bases, with 9 bases of the junction left unmatched. This CDR3 is 17 amino acids long. CDR3 bases: TGTGCCAGCAGTTACGACCTGGACAGGGTAGACACAGATACGCAGTATTTT. It is translated as CASSYDLDRVDTDTQYF.

The chain couples TRBV21-1 to TRBJ2-1; the table's D call, TRBD2, has no DNA check behind it. TRBV21-1 is a recognized pseudogene. This CDR3 is 19 amino acids long. The CDR3 spells CASSKRGVGLVGSDNEQFF. CDR3 nucleotide sequence: TGTGCCAGCAGCAAAAGGGGTGTTGGTCTAGTGGGATCGGACAATGAGCAGTTCTTC.

The chain has TRBV6-1 and TRBJ2-1; 8 positions match TRBD1. The CDR3 has 13 amino acids. V lost 6 bases and J lost 6; bases outside the gene matches: 4. CDR1 is MNHNS, CDR2 SASEGT, per germline. The CDR3 reads CASSLGTGNEQFF. The DNA of the CDR3 is TGTGCCAGCAGCCTGGGGACAGGCAATGAGCAGTTCTTC.

A few counts support this clonotype. The chain links TRBV4-1 to TRBJ2-1; D is uncertain. The V and J ends lost 3 bases and 6 bases respectively, with 9 bases between them. The CDR3 runs 13 residues. Germline V gene lookup returns CDR1 MGHRA and CDR2 YSYEKL. The CDR3 DNA reads TGCGCCAGCAGCCAGCTCCGGAGCAATGAGCAGTTCTTC. Its protein is CASSQLRSNEQFF.

This clonotype turned up a few times. This chain joins TRBV15 and TRBJ1-2; D call uncertain. CDR1 LNHNV and CDR2 YYDKDF come from the germline V gene (reference sequence). Trimming left V 8 bases short and J 5 bases short, with 9 bases between. The CDR3 contains 11 residues. CDR3 in amino acids: CATLGFYGYTF. CDR3 bases: TGTGCCACCCTGGGTTTTTATGGCTACACCTTC.

A few counts support this clonotype. This chain connects TRBV14 to TRBJ1-2; no definite D call. The germline V gene encodes CDR1 SGHDN and CDR2 FVKESK. This CDR3 spans 14 amino acids. V was cut by 2 bases and J by 8 bases, with 15 bases left in between. Written as DNA, the CDR3 is TGTGCCAGCAGCCAATCCGGGGAGATCTGGGGCTACACCTTC. Protein: CASSQSGEIWGYTF.

This clonotype has just a few counts. The chain is built from TRBV24-1 and TRBJ2-3; D possibly corresponds to TRBD2 (6 bases). V lost 5 bases and J 2 bases, leaving 16 bases between the germline ends. The V gene's germline CDR1 is KGHDR and CDR2 SFDVKD. This CDR3 is 16 amino acids long. For the CDR3, the DNA is TGTGCCACCAGTGCCTCCGGGACTTACGCCACAGATACGCAGTATTTT. Its translation is CATSASGTYATDTQYF.

This rearrangement joins TRBV12-3 or TRBV12-4 to TRBJ1-5; 11 bases match TRBD1. The J segment lost 5 bases and the V segment lost 4 bases, leaving 7 bases of the junction unmatched. The CDR3 loop spans 16 amino acids. CDR3 DNA sequence: TGTGCCAGCAGTTACGGGGACAGGGGGGTTTATCAGCCCCAGCATTTT. It encodes CASSYGDRGVYQPQHF.

This clonotype was counted a few times. The gene calls are TRBV7-9 and TRBJ2-5; possibly TRBD2 for D (5 bases). The CDR3 covers 14 residues. Germline V lookup: CDR1 SEHNR, CDR2 FQNEAQ (reference sequence). V lost 5 bases and J lost 1, with 11 bases in between. The CDR3 DNA is TGTGCCAGCAGCCTCTTAAGCGGCCAAGAGACCCAGTACTTC. Protein: CASSLLSGQETQYF.

The table lists this clonotype with a few counts. This sequence joins TRBV7-9 and TRBJ2-7, with no clear D. The CDR3 totals 15 residues. Trimming shortened V by 1 base and J by 2 bases, and 12 bases separated the two germline ends. Germline V gene data show CDR1 as SEHNR and CDR2 as FQNEAQ (reference sequence). CDR3 in DNA: TGTGCCAGCAGCTTAGTTCGGAAAGGCGCCTACGAGCAGTACTTC. Translation: CASSLVRKGAYEQYF.

V gene TRBV14 combines with J gene TRBJ2-7; no reliable D call. Trimming pared 2 bases from V and 0 bases from J, leaving 8 bases between. The CDR3 contains 14 residues. Germline CDR1 reads SGHDN; CDR2 reads FVKESK. Here the CDR3 reads CASSQSWSSYEQYF. CDR3 nucleotides: TGTGCCAGCAGCCAATCGTGGAGCTCCTACGAGCAGTACTTC.

V gene TRBV5-1 combines with J gene TRBJ1-1, with D unresolved. Germline CDR1 reads SGHRS; CDR2 reads YFSETQ. This CDR3 region has 14 residues. V was clipped by 4 bases and J by 0 bases, with 10 bases between them. Here the CDR3 reads CASSEDGLNTEAFF. DNA for the CDR3: TGCGCCAGCAGCGAGGACGGGTTGAACACTGAAGCTTTCTTT.

V gene TRBV6-1 combines with J gene TRBJ1-1, with D hard to call. Trimming removed 1 base at V and 1 base at J, with 4 bases between. In germline, CDR1 is MNHNS, CDR2 SASEGT. The CDR3 contains 13 residues. The CDR3 reads CASSEVRNTEAFF. The CDR3 nucleotides are TGTGCCAGCAGTGAAGTCAGGAACACTGAAGCTTTCTTT.

The genes are TRBV7-9 and TRBJ2-1; D uncertain. V lost 8 bases, J lost 0 bases, and 11 bases lay in between. The CDR3 consists of 14 residues. Germline assignment: CDR1 SEHNR and CDR2 FQNEAQ (reference sequence). The CDR3 nucleotides are TGTGCCAGCGGACCGAGTAGCTCCTACAATGAGCAGTTCTTC. Its protein product is CASGPSSSYNEQFF.